This T cell receptor (beta chain) was retrieved from a study of blood T cell repertoires in COVID-19. Study information: In each case, the material was cDNA or gDNA derived from T cells, B-cell-depleted T cells, or PBMCs.

Germline values: CDR1 SGHTA, CDR2 FQGNSA. J was trimmed by 7 bases and V by 5 bases; bases with no gene match: 12. This CDR3 has 16 residues. Per the study methods: Estimates of nucleated cell counts were drawn from the amplification of reference gene primers. The data were produced by immunoSEQ multiplex PCR, yet TCRdb's version contains in-frame clones alone and is incomplete. Clonal size and the V and J genes are those of that table, whereas D and trimming came from the DNA. The repertoire holds more than 95,000 clones, with 90% as singletons. The rearrangement joins TRBV7-2 to TRBJ1-2; the match to TRBD1 covers 11 bases. The TCR originated in a human donor with active COVID-19. The donor label of this sample is uncertain. Sequenced material: peripheral blood. The CDR3 sequence is CASSPRTGGAPSGYTF. CDR3 nucleotides: TGTGCCAGCAGCCCTCGGACAGGGGGCGCGCCAAGTGGCTACACCTTC. The variable domain in full, with the rest retrieved from reference TRBV7-2 and TRBJ1-2, is GAGVSQSPSNKVTEKGKDVELRCDPISGHTALYWYRQSLGQGLEFLIYFQGNSAPDKSGLPSDRFSAERTGGSVSTLTIQRTQQEDSAVYLCASSPRTGGAPSGYTFGSGTRLTVV.